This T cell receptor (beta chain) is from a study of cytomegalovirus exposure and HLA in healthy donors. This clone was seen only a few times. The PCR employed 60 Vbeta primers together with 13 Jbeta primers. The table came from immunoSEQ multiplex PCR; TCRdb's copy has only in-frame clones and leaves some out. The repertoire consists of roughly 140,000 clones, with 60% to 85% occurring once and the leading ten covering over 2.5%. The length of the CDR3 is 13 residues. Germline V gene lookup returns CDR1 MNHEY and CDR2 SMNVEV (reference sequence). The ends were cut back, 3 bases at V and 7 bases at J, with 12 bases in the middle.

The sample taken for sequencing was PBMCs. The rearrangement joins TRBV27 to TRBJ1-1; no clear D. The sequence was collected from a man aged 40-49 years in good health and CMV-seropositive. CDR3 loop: CASSFTAAGEAFF. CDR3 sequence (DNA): TGTGCCAGCAGTTTTACGGCAGCGGGTGAAGCTTTCTTT.